This T cell receptor beta chain is from a study of blood T cell repertoires in COVID-19. The overall study: Acute and convalescent COVID-19 samples came from the United States, Italy and Spain. PBMCs, B-cell-depleted T cells, or T cells provided the cDNA or gDNA that made up the material.

V was cut by 0 bases and J by 3 bases, with 9 bases left in between. Per germline, CDR1 SGDLS and CDR2 YYNGEE. CDR3 size: 15 residues. This clone has a single count. Per the original data handling: From reference gene primer amplification, estimates of nucleated cell counts were derived. Libraries were prepared by immunoSEQ multiplex PCR; TCRdb keeps only in-frame clonotypes and omits some of them. For V, J and clone size, that table is used; D and trimming come from the DNA. The sample shows 150,000 to 200,000 clones, about 89% of them seen only once. The V and J genes are TRBV9 and TRBJ2-2; possibly TRBD1 for D (6 bases). The specimen was peripheral blood. The TCR sequence derives from a man younger than 35 who had recovered from COVID-19. Written as DNA, the CDR3 is TGTGCCAGCAGCGTAGGTCCAGGGGACACCGGGGAGCTGTTTTTT. It codes for CASSVGPGDTGELFF.